This TCR beta chain was captured in a study of naive and memory T cell subsets. The study's findings and limits: Over 95% of naive TCR sequences appeared only once after error correction, unlike memory subsets.

This clonotype was found many times. Its target is unknown. Two oligonucleotides, mixed equimolar, formed the beta constant-region primer covering TRBC1 and TRBC2. An oligonucleotide with the SP2 primer and a 12-nucleotide UMI was ligated to the cDNA 3' end. TCRdb ran MiXCR on the UMI-ligation and nested PCR reads and lists one entry per CDR3 protein. Here the sample spans under 100,000 distinct CDR3 sequences, 7% being singletons. CDR3 length: 15 residues. V was shortened by 3 bases and J by 6 bases, with 15 bases between the two germline ends. CDR1 and CDR2 (germline): LNHDA, SQIVND (reference sequence). After the first PCR, alpha and beta chain libraries were processed separately.

Sequenced: central memory CD4+ T cells from blood. The chain carries TRBV19 and TRBJ1-5, with D maybe TRBD1 (5 bases). The clonotype was recovered from a human donor in good health. CDR3 in DNA: TGTGCCAGTAGTATGTCGAGGGGCCAGGGTCAGCCCCAGCATTTT. Its protein product is CASSMSRGQGQPQHF.